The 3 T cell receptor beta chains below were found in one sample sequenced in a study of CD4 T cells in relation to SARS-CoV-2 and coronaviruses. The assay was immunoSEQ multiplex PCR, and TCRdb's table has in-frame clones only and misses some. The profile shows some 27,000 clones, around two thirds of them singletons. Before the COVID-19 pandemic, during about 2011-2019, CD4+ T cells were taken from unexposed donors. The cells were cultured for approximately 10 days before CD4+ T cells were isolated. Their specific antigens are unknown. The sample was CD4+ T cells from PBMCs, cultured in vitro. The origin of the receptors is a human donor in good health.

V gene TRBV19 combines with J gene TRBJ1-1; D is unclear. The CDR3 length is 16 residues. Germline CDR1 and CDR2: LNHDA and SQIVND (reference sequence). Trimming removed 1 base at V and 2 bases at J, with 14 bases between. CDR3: CASSIGDYKYNTEAFF. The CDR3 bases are TGTGCCAGTAGTATAGGGGATTACAAATACAACACTGAAGCTTTCTTT.

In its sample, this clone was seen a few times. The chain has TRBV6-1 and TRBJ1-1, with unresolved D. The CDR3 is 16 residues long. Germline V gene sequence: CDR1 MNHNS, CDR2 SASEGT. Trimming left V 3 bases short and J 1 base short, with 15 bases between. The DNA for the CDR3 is TGTGCCAGCAGTGATGCGTTCGTGAGGACGAACACTGAAGCTTTCTTT. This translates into CASSDAFVRTNTEAFF.

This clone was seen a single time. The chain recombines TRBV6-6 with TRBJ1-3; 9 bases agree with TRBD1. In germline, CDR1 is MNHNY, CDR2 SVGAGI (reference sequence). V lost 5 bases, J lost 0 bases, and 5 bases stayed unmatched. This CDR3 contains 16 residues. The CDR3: CASSPWGQGSGNTIYF. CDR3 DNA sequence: TGTGCCAGCAGTCCCTGGGGACAGGGCTCTGGAAACACCATATATTTT.